These T cell receptor beta chains were read from a single sample in a study of blood T cells in healthy people across ages. Via MiXCR, TCRdb re-called the 5' RACE reads, giving one row per CDR3 protein. The sample has 550,000 to 800,000 distinct CDR3 sequences; more than 20% are singletons. The sequencing input was blood. Receptor source: a man between 70 and 80 years old in good health. Both conserved end residues are part of each CDR3. The D gene is left open where the match is weak. Some rows mark clone size as missing; the rest say once, few, many or name a class of expanded clone.

>TRBJ2-1|TRBD2|few|TRBV11-2
TGTGCCAGCAGAGCGGGAGCCAATGAGCAGTTCTTC
CASRAGANEQFF
>TRBJ1-1|NA|NA|TRBV28
TGTGCCAGCAGGGTTAGGGTAGCTGAAGCTTTCTTT
CASRVRVAEAFF
>TRBJ2-7|TRBD2|NA|TRBV28
TGTGCCAGCAGTCCAACTAGCGGGAGAGGCGAGCAGTACTTC
CASSPTSGRGEQYF
>TRBJ1-2|NA|once|TRBV28
TGTGCCAGCAGTTTACTGACAGTCAACTATGGCTACACCTTC
CASSLLTVNYGYTF
>TRBJ2-7|TRBD2|NA|TRBV14
TGTGCCAGCAGCCAAGGGACTAGCGGGAGGGCTCTTCCCTACGAGCAGTACTTC
CASSQGTSGRALPYEQYF
>TRBJ2-4|NA|few|TRBV15
TGTGCCACCAGCACCGACAGAGGGGGAAACATTCAGTACTTC
CATSTDRGGNIQYF
>TRBJ2-7|NA|once|TRBV2
TGTGCCAGCAGTGTTAGCGATTCCTACGAGCAGTACTTC
CASSVSDSYEQYF
>TRBJ2-1|TRBD2|few|TRBV20-1
TGCAGTGCTAGAGATGGGGCGGGAGGGCCTACGGAGCAGTTCTTC
CSARDGAGGPTEQFF
>TRBJ2-1|NA|NA|TRBV20-1
TGCAGTGCTAGTTACAGCGGAGGGTCCTACAATGAGCAGTTCTTC
CSASYSGGSYNEQFF
>TRBJ1-1|NA|NA|TRBV7-2
TGTGCCAGCAGCCCTCAGGGTTTGGGGACTGAAGCTTTCTTT
CASSPQGLGTEAFF
>TRBJ2-3|TRBD2|few|TRBV7-2
TGTGCCAGCAGCTTAGGAGCCCAGCGGGAGACAGATACGCAGTATTTT
CASSLGAQRETDTQYF
>TRBJ2-7|TRBD2|NA|TRBV20-1
TGCAGTGCTAGAGATAGCGGGGAGAATAAGCAGTACTTC
CSARDSGENKQYF
>TRBJ2-2|TRBD1|few|TRBV6-5
TGTGCCAGCAGTTACCAGACAGGGATCACCGGGGAGCTGTTTTTT
CASSYQTGITGELFF
>TRBJ2-1|NA|few|TRBV29-1
TGCAGCGTTGAAGGGAGGGGGGCCTACAATGAGCAGTTCTTC
CSVEGRGAYNEQFF
>TRBJ2-1|TRBD2|NA|TRBV18
TGTGCCAGCTCACCGGGGGGGAAAAAGAATGAGCAGTTCTTC
CASSPGGKKNEQFF
>TRBJ2-1|NA|NA|TRBV9
TGTGCCAGCAGCCTATCAGGGACACCCTCCTACAATGAGCAGTTCTTC
CASSLSGTPSYNEQFF
>TRBJ2-4|NA|many|TRBV25-1
TGTGCCAGCAGTGTCACGGGGAACATTCAGTACTTC
CASSVTGNIQYF
>TRBJ2-4|NA|NA|TRBV7-2
TGTGTCAGCGGCCCAACGACTAGTTCGGGCAAAAACATTCAGTACTTC
CVSGPTTSSGKNIQYF
>TRBJ2-1|NA|NA|TRBV5-1
TGCGCCAGCAGGCGAGACAGCTTGATCAATGAGCAGTTCTTC
CASRRDSLINEQFF
>TRBJ2-7|NA|NA|TRBV25-1
TGTGCCAGCATGGGCCTCTCCTACGAGCAGTACTTC
CASMGLSYEQYF
>TRBJ2-1|TRBD2|NA|TRBV20-1
TGCAGTGCAGCGAGCGGGAGTCGCAATGAGCAGTTCTTC
CSAASGSRNEQFF
>TRBJ2-4|TRBD2|few|TRBV20-1
TGCGGTACAACTAGCGGGAGGGCCCTCGCCAAAAACATTCAGTACTTC
CGTTSGRALAKNIQYF
>TRBJ2-1|NA|few|TRBV20-1
TGCAGTGCTAGTCGGTCCTATGAGCAGTTCTTC
CSASRSYEQFF
>TRBJ2-4|NA|many|TRBV5-1
TGCGCCAGCAGCTTTACGGCAGCGAATCTAGCCAAAAACATTCAGTACTTC
CASSFTAANLAKNIQYF
>TRBJ1-2|TRBD1|NA|TRBV5-1
TGCGCCAGCAGCCCGACAGGGGAGTACTATGGCTACACCTTC
CASSPTGEYYGYTF
>TRBJ2-3|NA|few|TRBV29-1
TGCAGCGTGCGGGACAACCCACCGCAGTATTTT
CSVRDNPPQYF
>TRBJ2-3|NA|NA|TRBV14
TGTGCCAGCAGCCAAGGGTCCCCGTATACGCAGTATTTT
CASSQGSPYTQYF
>TRBJ2-5|TRBD2|few|TRBV5-4
TGTGCCAGCAGCCTATCTAGCGGGAGGGCCCAAGAGACCCAGTACTTC
CASSLSSGRAQETQYF
>TRBJ2-1|NA|NA|TRBV6-1
TGTGCCAGCAGTGAAGCTCTCAGGGGGAGGTTATCCTACAATGAGCAGTTCTTC
CASSEALRGRLSYNEQFF
>TRBJ2-7|TRBD1|NA|TRBV5-6
TGTGCCAGCAGCGATGGACAGGGAAACTACGAGCAGTACTTC
CASSDGQGNYEQYF
>TRBJ2-1|NA|few|TRBV4-3
TGCGCCAGCAGCCAAGTTCAGGGGACCTACAATGAGCAGTTCTTC
CASSQVQGTYNEQFF
>TRBJ1-2|TRBD1|few|TRBV29-1
TGCAGCGTTGACCTCGGGACAGGGGGTATGGGCTATGGCTACACCTTC
CSVDLGTGGMGYGYTF
>TRBJ1-5|NA|NA|TRBV3-1
TGTGCCAGCAGCCAATCTGAGGAGGGTCAGCCCCAGCATTTT
CASSQSEEGQPQHF
>TRBJ2-7|NA|NA|TRBV4-1
TGCGCCAGCAGCCCGGACAGCGACTACGAGCAGTACTTC
CASSPDSDYEQYF
>TRBJ2-6|TRBD1|few|TRBV7-2
TGTGCCAGCAGCCTTTCGACAGGGTTAGGGGCCAACGTCCTGACTTTC
CASSLSTGLGANVLTF
>TRBJ2-7|NA|few|TRBV5-4
TGTGCCAGCAGCTTGGCGGCAGAAGCAACCTACGAGCAGTACTTC
CASSLAAEATYEQYF
>TRBJ2-3|TRBD2|NA|TRBV5-1
TGCGCCAGCAGCCCACAGACTAGCGGGGCCCTTGATACGCAGTATTTT
CASSPQTSGALDTQYF
>TRBJ2-5|TRBD1|NA|TRBV12-3/TRBV12-4
TGTGCCAGCAGTCCCTCCCCGGGACAGCCGTACCAAGAGACCCAGTACTTC
CASSPSPGQPYQETQYF